A few counts support the clone carrying this TCR beta chain. These data belong to a study of T-cell memory formation after mild COVID-19. Looking at the study overall: The two donors had largely donor-specific TCR clusters.

Each CDR3 protein gets one entry after TCRdb re-called the 5' RACE reads with MiXCR. The repertoire includes more than 300,000 distinct CDR3 sequences, around 13% of them detected once, and 22% sits in the top ten. The germline V gene encodes CDR1 DFQATT and CDR2 SNEGSKA (reference sequence). CDR3 length: 14 amino acids. V shed 0 bases and J shed 6 bases, with 13 bases lying between them. The J gene is TRBJ2-3, the V gene TRBV20-1; D call uncertain. The sequence came from a man aged 18 to 30 who had mild COVID-19 (a few samples of this study predate the infection). Cell type and time point are not known. The sequencing sample was made of PBMCs or a T cell subset sorted from them (not recorded which). The CDR3 bases are TGCAGTGCTAGAGACCGCCTCGGGTTGGATACGCAGTATTTT. This codes for CSARDRLGLDTQYF.